This TCR beta chain appears in the sequencing data of a study of shared clonotypes between healthy human individuals. In replicate PCRs of sorted subsets, roughly 200 ng DNA, roughly 31,000 T cell genomes, was used. TCRdb's table, derived via immunoSEQ multiplex PCR, lists solely in-frame clones and lacks some. Among approximately 710,000 clones, 90% were seen once, and the ten largest hold roughly 36%. CD8 memory comprised CD45RO+ plus CCR7-negative CD45RA+ TemRA cells. The TCR originated in a man aged 18 to 30 in good health. Some clones in this sample may be carry-over from other donors' samples. Material: memory CD8+ T cells from PBMCs. Subset specified: CD45RO+ cells pooled with CCR7-negative TemRA cells.

In DNA form, the CDR3 reads TGTGCCAGCAGCCACCTTTCGGGCCCAAGCTCCTACAATGAGCAGTTCTTC. Translated: CASSHLSGPSSYNEQFF. The chain carries TRBV28 and TRBJ2-1; D gene ambiguous. Germline CDR1 and CDR2: MDHEN and SYDVKM. The CDR3 consists of 17 residues. Trimming took 6 bases from V and 0 from J, leaving 18 bases between them.